This T cell receptor (beta chain) was captured by sequencing in a study of blood T cell repertoires in COVID-19. At the level of the study: Researchers got acute and convalescent COVID-19 samples from the United States, Italy and Spain. Sources were T cells, B-cell-depleted T cells, or PBMCs; the material itself was cDNA or gDNA.

CDR1 is SEHNR, CDR2 FQNEAQ, per germline (reference sequence). The CDR3 loop spans 19 amino acids. Trimming removed 3 bases from V and 1 base from J; junction bases left unmatched: 12. Original analysis: Amplification from reference gene primers served as the basis for estimated nucleated cell counts. The protocol was immunoSEQ multiplex PCR, while the TCRdb copy is restricted to in-frame clones and leaves out a portion. The D gene and trimming were derived from the DNA, and the V and J assignments and clone size from that table. This repertoire shows about 230,000 clones, approximately 82% found once; its top ten account for approximately 2.6%.

The chain employs TRBV7-9 and TRBJ2-1, with 10 bases lining up with TRBD2. The sequence came from a woman aged 70-85 years with active or convalescent COVID-19. Sample: peripheral blood. The CDR3 reads CASSFPASGSPGSYNEQFF. Here the CDR3 DNA reads TGTGCCAGCAGCTTCCCGGCTAGCGGGAGTCCGGGGTCCTACAATGAGCAGTTCTTC.